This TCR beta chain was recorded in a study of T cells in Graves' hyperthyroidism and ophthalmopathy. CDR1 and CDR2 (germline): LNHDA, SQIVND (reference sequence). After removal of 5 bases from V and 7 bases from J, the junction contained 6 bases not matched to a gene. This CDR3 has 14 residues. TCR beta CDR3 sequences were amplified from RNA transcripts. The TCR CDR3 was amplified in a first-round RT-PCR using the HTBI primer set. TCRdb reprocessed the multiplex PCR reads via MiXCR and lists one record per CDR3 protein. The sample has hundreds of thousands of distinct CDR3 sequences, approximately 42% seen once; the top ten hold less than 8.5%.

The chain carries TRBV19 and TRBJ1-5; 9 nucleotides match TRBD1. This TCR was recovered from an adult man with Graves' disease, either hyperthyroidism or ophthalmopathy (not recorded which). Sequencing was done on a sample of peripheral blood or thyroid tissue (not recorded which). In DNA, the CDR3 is TGTGCCAGTAGTGCGACAGGGGGTGCACAGCCCCAGCATTTT. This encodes CASSATGGAQPQHF.